These T cell receptor beta chains were read from a single sample in a study of T cell responses to AZD1222 COVID-19 vaccine. Profiled with immunoSEQ multiplex PCR; TCRdb holds only in-frame clones, not every one. Of about 160,000 clones in the sample, over 75% were seen once. Sequenced material: peripheral blood, taken 28 days after the second AZD1222 dose. The receptors come from an adult who received the AZD1222 COVID-19 vaccine. Each CDR3 is given without its conserved first and last residue.

V: TRBV10-2; CDR3: ASNSRGHTGELF
V: TRBV27; CDR3: ASSSGSLEQF
V: TRBV5-1; CDR3: ASSSGLAGGSYNEQF
V: TRBV4-1; CDR3: ASSLYTGDSFSNEQF
V: TRBV15; CDR3: ATSRVAETQY
V: TRBV20-1; CDR3: SASHLGRGVGDTQY
V: TRBV5-1; CDR3: ASRSGTGMNSPLH
V: TRBV12-2; CDR3: ASRFTSYSYEQY
V: TRBV7-8; CDR3: ASSRRRETSKEQF
V: TRBV5-5; CDR3: ASSSLAGGLKYGYT
V: TRBV5-1; CDR3: ASSLGGSSGIQY
V: TRBV6-5; CDR3: ASSYSTAQETQY
V: TRBV10-3; CDR3: AISDGLAGPGEQY
V: TRBV5-4; CDR3: ASSLGIGTYTSTDTQY
V: TRBV25-1; CDR3: ASSGGDSPLH
V: TRBV5-1; CDR3: ASSLDQETYEQY
V: TRBV11-2; CDR3: ASSLTPRGDTQY
V: TRBV3-1/TRBV3-2; CDR3: ASSQHRPQGTEGYT
V: TRBV6-5; CDR3: ASSYSLSGGYEQY
V: TRBV4-1; CDR3: ASSQDVIYNEQF
V: TRBV2; CDR3: ASSEGGSELYEQY
V: TRBV10-3; CDR3: AISEGLSTGTLNTEAF
V: TRBV5-8; CDR3: ASSLGLEGSEQF
V: TRBV19; CDR3: ASRLLAGGRNEQF
V: TRBV5-4; CDR3: ASSTGQGVVEAF
V: TRBV4-1; CDR3: ASSQDWAGGAGEGYT
V: TRBV28; CDR3: ASSSMGVRTYEQY
V: TRBV6-5; CDR3: ASSSNTEAF
V: TRBV20-1; CDR3: SASDRINEKLF
V: TRBV6-5; CDR3: ASSYSVLSSYNEQF
V: TRBV7-2; CDR3: ASSLWTGLDSYEQY
V: TRBV3-1/TRBV3-2; CDR3: ASSQDGRAGYEQY
V: TRBV11-2; CDR3: ASSPPRVFKNIQY
V: TRBV18; CDR3: ASSQDRWNYEQY
V: TRBV7-9; CDR3: ASSLEGIPGLGLF
V: TRBV19; CDR3: ASSIPGGTVEQY
V: TRBV6-5; CDR3: ASSSGDRKGTEAF
V: TRBV10-2; CDR3: ASSAMGGANEQF
V: TRBV4-1; CDR3: ASSQNRVTGYEQY
V: TRBV19; CDR3: ASSIAGTKNTGELF
V: TRBV2; CDR3: ASSEKGAAGNTIY
V: TRBV12-5; CDR3: ASGGDRLDEPQH
V: TRBV5-6; CDR3: ASTVLRTGDYEQY
V: TRBV6-5; CDR3: ASGAARAEAF
V: TRBV13; CDR3: ASSFTSEVGDTQY
V: TRBV19; CDR3: ASSFHSTGTGDGYT
V: TRBV5-4; CDR3: ASSSTNNYGYT
V: TRBV2; CDR3: ASSPLVTNEQF
V: TRBV19; CDR3: ASGTGELF
V: TRBV20-1; CDR3: SASEGQGSNQPQH
V: TRBV5-4; CDR3: ASSLGGTGATDTQY
V: TRBV29-1; CDR3: SVEDNRLFEAF